Each of the 7 T cell receptor beta chains below was sequenced from the same sample in a study of regulatory T cells in long-lasting Graves disease. Arm-PCR of CDR3 regions with iRepertoire HTBI primers generated TCR beta libraries. TCRdb recomputed calls from the multiplex PCR reads with MiXCR, one row per CDR3 protein. The repertoire has about 540,000 distinct CDR3 sequences, less than 15% of them found once; the top ten carry roughly a tenth. Time point in this sample: newly diagnosed GD, antithyroid drugs for less than 3 months. Preparation of the TCR library used RNA extracted from PBMCs. This sample was also put to use in a study of T cells in Graves' hyperthyroidism and ophthalmopathy.

This specimen consisted of peripheral blood mononuclear cells (PBMCs), obtained at new diagnosis, from a patient treated with antithyroid drugs. The receptors come from a man aged 25-45 years with Graves disease.

This clonotype occurred a few times. This chain connects TRBV29-1 to TRBJ1-1, with 9 bases that match TRBD1. CDR3 length: 13 residues. The ends lost 5 bases at V and 3 bases at J; junction bases unmatched: 4. Looked up from germline, CDR1 is SQVTM and CDR2 is ANQGSEA. The CDR3 here is CSVKDRGYTEAFF. The CDR3 nucleotides are TGCAGCGTTAAGGACAGGGGATACACTGAAGCTTTCTTT.

This clonotype has only a few counts. The rearrangement joins TRBV20-1 to TRBJ1-3, with unresolved D. The CDR3 consists of 12 residues. Trimming cost V 2 bases and J 2 bases, with 4 bases left between them. Germline V gene lookup returns CDR1 DFQATT and CDR2 SNEGSKA (reference sequence). The CDR3 is CSARRPGNTIYF. DNA of the CDR3: TGCAGTGCTAGACGGCCTGGAAACACCATATATTTT.

The table lists this clonotype with many counts. This rearrangement joins TRBV27 to TRBJ2-1; perhaps TRBD2 as D (6 bases). The V and J ends lost 2 bases and 4 bases respectively, with 21 bases between them. The CDR3 spans 18 residues. Germline V gene data show CDR1 as MNHEY and CDR2 as SMNVEV (reference sequence). CDR3 bases: TGTGCCAGCAGTTTACGGGGGTACGGGCCCGGGGGATACAATGAGCAGTTCTTC. Protein sequence: CASSLRGYGPGGYNEQFF.

The chain combines TRBV12-5 with TRBJ2-3; weak D call: TRBD2 (5 bases). V lost 6 bases to trimming and J lost 2 bases, with 9 bases between them. Per the germline V gene, CDR1 is LGHNT and CDR2 is FRNRAP. The CDR3 totals 13 residues. The CDR3 nucleotides read TGTGCTAGTGGGGACGGGGTCACAGATACGCAGTATTTT. Protein sequence: CASGDGVTDTQYF. Filled out from reference TRBV12-5 and TRBJ2-3, the complete variable domain reads DARVTQTPRHKVTEMGQEVTMRCQPILGHNTVFWYRQTMMQGLELLAYFRNRAPLDDSGMPKDRFSAEMPDATLATLKIQPSEPRDSAVYFCASGDGVTDTQYFGPGTRLTVL.

This clonotype was detected only a few times. The final CDR3 position lacks the conserved phenylalanine or tryptophan, pointing to a likely read error. The chain uses TRBV3-1 and TRBJ2-1, with 8 bases matching TRBD2. Unmatched junction bases numbered 11, after V lost 3 bases and J lost 13 bases. Germline CDR1 reads LGHDT; CDR2 reads YNNKEL (reference sequence). The CDR3 consists of 14 residues. The chain's CDR3 is CASSQRTSTSTQFL. Written as DNA, the CDR3 is TGTGCCAGCAGCCAGCGGACTAGCACATCTACTCAGTTCCTC.

This clonotype was counted ten times or more. The J gene is TRBJ2-3, the V gene TRBV27; D perhaps matches TRBD2 (5 bases). CDR3 length equals 15 residues. The V gene's germline CDR1 is MNHEY and CDR2 SMNVEV (reference sequence). Trimming removed 4 bases from V and 7 bases from J, with 18 bases in between. The CDR3 DNA reads as TGTGCCAGCAGTTCCTTGGGGATGTTCGGGAATACGCAGTATTTT. This sequence encodes CASSSLGMFGNTQYF.

This clonotype was found many times. The V gene is TRBV27, the J gene TRBJ2-7; 7 positions match TRBD2. V trimming: 5 bases; J trimming: 6 bases; junction bases outside the gene matches: 10. In germline, CDR1 is MNHEY, CDR2 SMNVEV (reference sequence). The CDR3 sequence is 14 residues long. The CDR3 nucleotides read TGTGCCAGCAGTCCCCTGACGCGGGGGAGCGAGCAGTACTTC. Its protein is CASSPLTRGSEQYF.